This note documents a single T cell receptor beta chain sequence. On the day of bone marrow donation, the related graft donor provided peripheral blood. This entry is derived from a study of T cells after posttransplantation cyclophosphamide. Using immunoSEQ multiplex PCR, the repertoire was profiled, and TCRdb retains in-frame clones only, with some absent. The table includes 18,000 or so clones, less than 90% detected once. CDR1 and CDR2 (germline): SGHDN, FVKESK. Between the trimmed V and J ends, which lost 0 bases and 10 bases, there was a span of 11 bases. The CDR3 contains 13 residues. The specimen sequenced was memory CD4+ T cells sorted from blood. This sequence originates from a man aged 25-45 years in good health and a related stem cell transplant donor. The rearrangement uses TRBV14 and TRBJ2-3, with TRBD1 as a possible D gene (5 bases). The CDR3 loop reads CASSQDRDRAQYF. DNA for the CDR3: TGTGCCAGCAGCCAAGATAGAGACAGAGCGCAGTATTTT.